This T cell receptor beta chain was sequenced in a study of T cell repertoires in cytomegalovirus infection. Looking at the study overall: Based on public TCR beta signatures, there were indications of CMV infection and of a matching HLA type. Study results and limitations: The response measured ex vivo was dominated by TCR beta clonotypes (HLA-C-restricted and CMV-specific).

TCRdb called the reads again in MiXCR, with one record for every CDR3 protein. Of 200,000 to 300,000 distinct CDR3 sequences listed, 9.1% are singletons. In this sample, this clonotype turned up many times. As yet, its antigen is unknown. The specimen was PBMCs. This TCR came from a human donor in good health (CMV status not recorded). Some clones in this sample may be carry-over from other donors' samples.

The CDR3 is CASSLSAGSTGELFF. DNA of the CDR3: TGTGCCAGCAGCTTATCCGCAGGCTCCACCGGGGAGCTGTTTTTT. This chain joins TRBV7-2 and TRBJ2-2; D gene ambiguous. From germline, CDR1 is SGHTA and CDR2 FQGNSA. The CDR3 is 15 amino acids. Trimming removed 2 bases at V and 4 bases at J, with 11 bases between.